What follows are 24 T cell receptor beta chains derived from one specimen sequenced in a study of blood T cell repertoires in COVID-19. Clones were read by immunoSEQ multiplex PCR, and TCRdb kept only the in-frame ones, dropping some. Of hundreds of thousands of clones detected, 88% appear once; the ten largest clones hold 6.9%. The specimen sequenced was peripheral blood. The receptors were sampled from a woman aged 25-40 years who had recovered from COVID-19.

CDR3 loop: CASRPTGVSNQPQHF. In nucleotides, the CDR3 is TGTGCCAGCAGACCTACAGGGGTGAGCAATCAGCCCCAGCATTTT. The chain recombines TRBV6-5 with TRBJ1-5, with TRBD1 identical over 7 bases. From germline, CDR1 is MNHEY and CDR2 SVGAGI. The J segment lost 1 base and the V segment lost 6 bases, leaving 6 bases of the junction unmatched. The CDR3 has 15 residues.

The chain is built from TRBV19 and TRBJ2-3; TRBD2 matches at 10 bases. The CDR3 sequence is 14 residues long. Trimming at V came to 5 bases and at J to 4 bases, leaving 3 bases not matched to a gene. Germline CDR1 LNHDA, CDR2 SQIVND (reference sequence). The CDR3 loop reads CASSESGGADTQYF. The CDR3 DNA follows: TGTGCCAGTAGTGAAAGCGGGGGGGCAGATACGCAGTATTTT.

The V and J genes are TRBV4-1 and TRBJ2-1, with TRBD1 matching 9 bases. The CDR3 has 17 residues. V lost 0 bases, J lost 0 bases, and 3 bases stayed unmatched. Germline values: CDR1 MGHRA, CDR2 YSYEKL. The CDR3 here is CASSQDTGGSSYNEQFF. The CDR3 DNA sequence: TGCGCCAGCAGCCAAGATACAGGGGGCAGCTCCTACAATGAGCAGTTCTTC.

The chain links TRBV6-6 to TRBJ1-6, with TRBD1 as a possible D gene (5 bases). Trimming cost V 5 bases and J 0 bases, with 14 bases left between them. Germline V gene sequence: CDR1 MNHNY, CDR2 SVGAGI (reference sequence). The length of the CDR3 is 17 residues. CDR3 protein: CASSQQAPSSYNSPLHF. The CDR3 bases are TGTGCCAGCAGTCAACAGGCGCCTAGCTCCTATAATTCACCCCTCCACTTT.

The chain links TRBV6-5 to TRBJ2-7, with 7 bases identical to TRBD1. Looked up from germline, CDR1 is MNHEY and CDR2 is SVGAGI. V was clipped by 0 bases and J by 1 base; unmatched bases: 3. The CDR3 is 15 amino acids. CDR3 sequence reads: CASSYSPRGSYEQYF. CDR3 sequence (DNA): TGTGCCAGCAGTTACTCGCCCAGGGGGTCCTACGAGCAGTACTTC.

The V and J genes are TRBV28 and TRBJ2-1; tentatively, D is TRBD1 (5 bases). Germline CDR1 MDHEN, CDR2 SYDVKM. V lost 6 bases and J 6 bases, leaving 15 bases between the germline ends. CDR3 length: 14 amino acids. CDR3 region: CASRDNGAVNEQFF. DNA for the CDR3: TGTGCCAGCAGGGACAATGGGGCGGTCAATGAGCAGTTCTTC.

V gene TRBV5-1 combines with J gene TRBJ2-1, with D perhaps TRBD2 (7 bases). V lost 1 base, J lost 6 bases, and 29 bases lay in between. The CDR3 is 20 residues long. CDR1 is SGHRS and CDR2 is YFSETQ in the germline V gene. CDR3 nucleotide sequence: TGCGCCAGCAGCTTGTCTTTTTACGGCCGGGGGGCTTCTTCGGGCAATGAGCAGTTCTTC. Translation gives CASSLSFYGRGASSGNEQFF.

This clone has only one observation. The CDR3 here is CASSLVQGVGQPQHF. The CDR3 coding sequence is TGTGCCAGCAGCTTGGTGCAGGGGGTTGGGCAGCCCCAGCATTTT. The V call is TRBV5-5, the J call TRBJ1-5; 7 bases fit TRBD1. Per germline, CDR1 SGHKS and CDR2 YYEKEE (reference sequence). The length of the CDR3 is 15 residues. V lost 0 bases to trimming and J lost 7 bases; unmatched junction nucleotides: 7.

The chain has TRBV7-2 and TRBJ2-5, with 11 bases fitting TRBD2. With 5 bases clipped from V and 4 bases from J, the junction kept 3 bases outside the gene matches. The CDR3 spans 14 residues. The germline V gene encodes CDR1 SGHTA and CDR2 FQGNSA. The CDR3: CASSTLAGAETQYF. Here the CDR3 DNA reads TGTGCCAGCAGCACACTAGCGGGAGCAGAGACCCAGTACTTC.

V gene TRBV5-1 combines with J gene TRBJ1-2, with D possibly being TRBD1 (6 bases). The V gene's germline CDR1 is SGHRS and CDR2 YFSETQ. The CDR3 has 14 residues. V lost 0 bases to trimming and J lost 4 bases, with 10 bases between them. Written as DNA, the CDR3 is TGCGCCAGCAGCTTGGTAGGGGGAGCCTATGGCTACACCTTC. Translating gives CASSLVGGAYGYTF.

The chain recombines TRBV10-3 with TRBJ1-1, with D perhaps TRBD1 (6 bases). Germline CDR1 reads ENHRY; CDR2 reads SYGVKD. V gave up 6 bases and J gave up 4 bases, with 15 bases separating them. This CDR3 contains 14 residues. CDR3 nucleotides: TGTGCCATCAGGACAGGCTCCCGGGCCACTGAAGCTTTCTTT. It encodes CAIRTGSRATEAFF.

V gene TRBV9 combines with J gene TRBJ1-2, with 7 positions matching TRBD1. The ends lost 3 bases at V and 6 bases at J; junction bases unmatched: 5. In germline, CDR1 is SGDLS, CDR2 YYNGEE. The CDR3 length is 13 residues. In DNA form, the CDR3 reads TGTGCCAGCAGCGAACAGGGGTGGAATGGCTACACCTTC. As protein: CASSEQGWNGYTF.

The chain combines TRBV4-3 with TRBJ2-7; tentative D call: TRBD2 (5 bases). The V end was cut by 0 bases, the J end by 5 bases, with 17 bases between. The germline V gene encodes CDR1 LGHNA and CDR2 YSLEER. There are 16 residues in the CDR3. CDR3 amino acids: CASSQDSGNPFDEQYF. The CDR3, as DNA: TGCGCCAGCAGCCAAGATTCGGGAAACCCCTTCGACGAGCAGTACTTC.

This chain links TRBV21-1 with TRBJ2-5; TRBD2, the table's D call, lacks a check against the DNA. TRBV21-1 is designated a pseudogene. The CDR3 is 16 amino acids. Here the CDR3 reads CASSPRGLAGRETQYF. The CDR3 DNA is TGTGCCAGCAGCCCGAGAGGGCTAGCGGGGCGAGAGACCCAGTACTTC.

The chain combines TRBV4-1 with TRBJ2-3, with 8 positions matching TRBD1. This CDR3 has 18 residues. V dropped 3 bases and J dropped 0; count of bases not matched to a gene: 11. In germline, CDR1 is MGHRA, CDR2 YSYEKL. The CDR3, as DNA: TGCGCCAGCAGCCAGCCACCGAGGGGACAGGTTAGCACAGATACGCAGTATTTT. As protein: CASSQPPRGQVSTDTQYF.

Regarding this clone: The same CDR3 can be traced to other DNA sequences in this sample. The chain joins TRBV19 to TRBJ1-1; TRBD1 agrees at 7 bases. The CDR3 length is 14 residues. V lost 5 bases to trimming and J lost 0 bases; unmatched junction nucleotides: 3. Germline V gene sequence: CDR1 LNHDA, CDR2 SQIVND (reference sequence). This chain's CDR3 is CASSRDRVNTEAFF. The CDR3 DNA follows: TGTGCCAGTAGTCGCGACAGGGTGAACACTGAAGCTTTCTTT.

The chain has TRBV15 and TRBJ2-1, with 12 bases fitting TRBD1. V trimming: 1 base; J trimming: 13 bases; junction bases outside the gene matches: 11. The CDR3 is 16 residues long. CDR1 is LNHNV and CDR2 is YYDKDF in the germline V gene (reference sequence). The CDR3 sequence: CATSRGIPGQGAVQFF. DNA for the CDR3: TGTGCCACCAGCAGAGGGATCCCGGGACAGGGGGCCGTCCAGTTCTTC. The complete variable domain, with remaining parts taken from reference TRBV15 and TRBJ2-1, reads DAMVIQNPRYQVTQFGKPVTLSCSQTLNHNVMYWYQQKSSQAPKLLFHYYDKDFNNEADTPDNFQSRRPNTSFCFLDIRSPGLGDTAMYLCATSRGIPGQGAVQFFGPGTRLTVL.

The V and J genes are TRBV6-5 and TRBJ2-7, with a tentative D call TRBD1 (5 bases). The germline gives CDR1 MNHEY, CDR2 SVGAGI. The CDR3 extends over 16 amino acids. V was clipped by 2 bases and J by 2 bases, with 16 bases between them. The CDR3 protein is CASSYLGQGRTYEQYF. Written as DNA, the CDR3 is TGTGCCAGCAGTTACCTAGGGCAGGGTAGGACCTACGAGCAGTACTTC.

The chain has TRBV12-3 or TRBV12-4 and TRBJ1-2; D remains unclear. The CDR3 is made up of 12 amino acids. V was pared by 5 bases and J by 4 bases, with 8 bases between. Written as DNA, the CDR3 is TGTGCCAGCAGTCCCGGGATCTATGGCTACACCTTC. Its translation is CASSPGIYGYTF.

The chain couples TRBV7-9 to TRBJ2-7; 8 bases agree with TRBD1. The CDR3 has 12 amino acids. Looked up from germline, CDR1 is SEHNR and CDR2 is FQNEAQ (reference sequence). With V trimmed by 5 bases and J by 7 bases, 4 bases remained unmatched. CDR3: CASSLRDREQYF. The CDR3 DNA reads TGTGCCAGCAGCCTGCGGGACAGGGAGCAGTACTTC.

The V gene is TRBV7-3, the J gene TRBJ2-1; 9 bases are a match to TRBD1. There are 14 residues in the CDR3. Germline CDR1 SGHTA, CDR2 FQGTGA. After removal of 5 bases from V and 11 bases from J, the junction contained 10 bases not matched to a gene. The CDR3 region has the DNA TGTGCCAGCAGCGAGAATCCGGGACAGGGAAAGCAGTTCTTC. Translating it yields CASSENPGQGKQFF.

V and J are TRBV18 and TRBJ1-1; TRBD1 matches at 9 bases. V was pared by 7 bases and J by 4 bases, with 7 bases of the junction left unmatched. Per germline, CDR1 KGHSH and CDR2 LQKENI. This CDR3 spans 14 amino acids. The CDR3: CASFRTGAATEAFF. The CDR3 DNA reads TGTGCCAGCTTCCGGACAGGGGCGGCCACTGAAGCTTTCTTT.

The V call is TRBV7-6, the J call TRBJ1-6; 8 bases align to TRBD1. Germline-derived CDR1 and CDR2 are SGHVS and FNYEAQ. The CDR3 covers 16 residues. V dropped 4 bases and J dropped 5; count of bases not matched to a gene: 7. This CDR3 is CASSSLPGQDNSPLHF. The CDR3 DNA sequence: TGTGCCAGCAGCTCGCTGCCGGGACAGGATAATTCACCCCTCCACTTT.

This clone was seen only once. The rearrangement uses TRBV19 and TRBJ2-7; TRBD1 might be the D (5 bases). With 1 base removed from V and 5 bases from J, the gap between germline ends came to 12 bases. Germline CDR1 LNHDA, CDR2 SQIVND (reference sequence). The length of the CDR3 is 14 residues. CDR3 region: CASSIGQNGHEQYF. In nucleotides, the CDR3 is TGTGCCAGTAGTATAGGACAGAACGGTCACGAGCAGTACTTC.